This T cell receptor (beta chain) was profiled in a study of T cells in Graves' hyperthyroidism and ophthalmopathy. Study background: Blood from the periphery was taken at initial diagnosis, before any treatment.

CDR3 length: 14 residues. The V gene lost 9 bases and the J gene lost 4 bases, with 18 bases spanning the gap. Germline-derived CDR1 and CDR2 are MDHEN and SYDVKM. Amplification of TCR beta CDR3 regions used RNA as the template. In the first-round RT-PCR of the TCR CDR3, the HTBI primer set was used. One entry per CDR3 protein results from TCRdb running MiXCR on the multiplex PCR reads. The sample has 360,000 or so distinct CDR3 sequences; 18% are singletons. Disease duration was under 3 months in the ophthalmopathy patients, who also had a Clinical Activity Score of at least 3 and a NOSPECS grade of at least 4. Thyroid ultrasound, orbital computed tomography, clinical symptoms, and serum thyroxine and TRAb underpinned diagnoses. The table lists this clonotype with many counts.

This sequence was found in a woman between 40 and 50 years old with Graves' ophthalmopathy. The sequenced material came from blood. The chain couples TRBV28 to TRBJ1-2; tentative D call: TRBD1 (6 bases). CDR3 residues: CASTSFGQFYGYTF. In DNA form, the CDR3 reads TGTGCCAGTACCTCATTTGGACAGTTCTATGGCTACACCTTC.